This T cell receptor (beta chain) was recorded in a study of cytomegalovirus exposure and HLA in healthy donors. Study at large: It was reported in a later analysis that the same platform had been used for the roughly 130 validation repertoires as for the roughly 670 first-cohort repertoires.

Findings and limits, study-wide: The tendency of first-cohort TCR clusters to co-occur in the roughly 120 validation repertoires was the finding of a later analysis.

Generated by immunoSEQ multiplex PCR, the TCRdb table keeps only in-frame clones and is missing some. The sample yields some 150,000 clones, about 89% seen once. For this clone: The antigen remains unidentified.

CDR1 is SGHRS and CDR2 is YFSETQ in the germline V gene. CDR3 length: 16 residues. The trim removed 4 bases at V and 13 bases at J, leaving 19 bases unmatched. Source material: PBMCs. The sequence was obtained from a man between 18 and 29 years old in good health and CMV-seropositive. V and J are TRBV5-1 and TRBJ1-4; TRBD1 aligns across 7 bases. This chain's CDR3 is CASSPPRTGELNGLFF. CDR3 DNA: TGCGCCAGCAGCCCGCCACGGACAGGAGAACTTAATGGACTGTTTTTT.